This record covers a single T cell receptor (beta chain). The table lists this clone with a few counts. Its binding antigen is unknown. One base away there is no much larger clone; base qualities are not given. Trimmed from V: 5 bases; trimmed from J: 4 bases; junction bases lacking a gene match: 3. Including the terminal cysteine and phenylalanine, the CDR3 comprises 14 residues. Of all the DNA, just the CDR3 is kept, 42 bases in frame from base 1. CDR1 LNHDA and CDR2 SQIVND are derived from the germline V gene (reference sequence). The library came from the immunoSEQ multiplex PCR assay. The clones in this table, taken by TCRdb from immuneACCESS, are in-frame only. Not every clone is retained; where verified, under half of the shortfall comes from an unresolved V gene, and the cause of the rest is unknown. The table for this sample lists around 60,000 clones; about 92% of them were counted only once. The ten largest make up around 2.7% of the sample.

This sample is part of a study of T cell changes during pregnancy in multiple sclerosis (dated by TCRdb to between 2018 and 2020). Concerning the study at large: The study examined how the T cell repertoire changed over the course of pregnancy in women with multiple sclerosis.

This chain is built from TRBV19 and TRBJ2-2, with TRBD2 matching 8 junction bases. This clonotype originated in a female donor in good health, enrolled as a control in a pregnancy study. Sequenced here: peripheral blood, sampled in the second trimester of pregnancy. DNA sequence: TGTGCCAGTAGTTATAGCGGGGCCACCGGGGAGCTGTTTTTT. Translated, this is CASSYSGATGELFF.